The rows below give T cell receptor beta chains drawn from one sample of a study of cytomegalovirus exposure and HLA in healthy donors. The protocol was immunoSEQ multiplex PCR, while the TCRdb copy is restricted to in-frame clones and leaves out a portion. There are about 220,000 clones in the sample; roughly 83% occur only once, and roughly 0.7% lies in the top ten. Sequencing was performed on PBMCs. These receptors all stem from a boy aged 2 to 9 in good health and CMV-seronegative. The CDR3 runs from the conserved cysteine through the conserved F or W. The D gene is left open where the match is weak. Size tells how often a clone was seen (once, few, many) or the class of an expanded clone, and some rows leave it out.

TRBD1	few	TRBV6-6	TRBJ2-7	TGTGCCAGCAGGCCACAGGGGGCATTGTACGAGCAGTACTTC	CASRPQGALYEQYF
TRBD1	NA	TRBV5-4	TRBJ1-1	TGTGCCAGCAGCTTGAAGCGACAGGGGACTGAAGCTTTCTTT	CASSLKRQGTEAFF
TRBD2	few	TRBV5-5	TRBJ2-7	TGTGCCAGCAGCTTGGCGGGGGGGACTAGCGGTACCTACGAGCAGTACTTC	CASSLAGGTSGTYEQYF
NA	NA	TRBV5-1	TRBJ2-7	TGCGCCAGCAGCCCGGAGGAAAAATACGAGCAGTACTTC	CASSPEEKYEQYF
NA	NA	TRBV28	TRBJ1-3	TGTGCCAGCAGTTCGGACATTCTGAACTCTGGAAACACCATATATTTT	CASSSDILNSGNTIYF
TRBD2	NA	TRBV5-4	TRBJ2-5	TGTGCCAGCAGCGCTCAGCGGGAACGCCAAGAGACCCAGTACTTC	CASSAQRERQETQYF
NA	NA	TRBV7-9	TRBJ1-1	TGTGCCAGCAGCTGGACCGCCGATGGGAGGGGCACTGAAGCTTTCTTT	CASSWTADGRGTEAFF
NA	few	TRBV6-1	TRBJ2-7	TGTGCCAGCATCACCACTCAGCACTACTACGAGCAGTACTTC	CASITTQHYYEQYF
TRBD1	once	TRBV2	TRBJ2-5	TGTGCCAGCAGTTCCCGGACAGGGCAAGAGACCCAGTACTTC	CASSSRTGQETQYF
TRBD1	NA	TRBV7-8	TRBJ1-1	TGTGCCAGCAGCCCAGAGCACAGGGGATGGAGCACTGAAGCTTTCTTT	CASSPEHRGWSTEAFF
NA	NA	TRBV27	TRBJ1-1	TGTGCCAGCAGTTGGGGCAGGAACACTGAAGCTTTCTTT	CASSWGRNTEAFF
NA	NA	TRBV4-1	TRBJ2-1	TGCGCCAGCAGCCAAGAAGAGCGGAGGTGGGATGAGCAGTTCTTC	CASSQEERRWDEQFF
TRBD1	NA	TRBV5-1	TRBJ1-5	TGCGCCAGCAGCTTGACAGGGGATAGCAATCAGCCCCAGCATTTT	CASSLTGDSNQPQHF
TRBD2	NA	TRBV7-9	TRBJ2-3	TGTGCCAGCAGCTTATCGCTAGCGGGAGTTAGCACAGATACGCAGTATTTT	CASSLSLAGVSTDTQYF
NA	few	TRBV4-2	TRBJ1-5	TGTGCCAGCAGCCATCAGGGTTACAATCAGCCCCAGCATTTT	CASSHQGYNQPQHF
TRBD2	NA	TRBV5-4	TRBJ2-2	TGTGCCAGCAGCCGAGGGGTAGCGGGGAACACCGGGGAGCTGTTTTTT	CASSRGVAGNTGELFF
NA	NA	TRBV5-1	TRBJ2-1	TGCGCCAGCAGCAGAGAGGAATCGAGCTCCTACAATGAGCAGTTCTTC	CASSREESSSYNEQFF
NA	NA	TRBV7-9	TRBJ2-1	TGTGCCAGCAGCTTAGACGTCGGGAGAGATGAGCAGTTCTTC	CASSLDVGRDEQFF
NA	once	TRBV27	TRBJ2-7	TGTGCCAGCAGTTACCAAGGAGTCTCGGGGTCCTACGAGCAGTACTTC	CASSYQGVSGSYEQYF
TRBD1	NA	TRBV11-2	TRBJ2-7	TGTGCCAGCAGCCCCTCGTCGACAGGGCTCTACGAGCAGTACTTC	CASSPSSTGLYEQYF
NA	NA	TRBV27	TRBJ2-7	TGTGCCAGCCGATCCGAGGTGGGGCACCCCGAGCAGTACTTC	CASRSEVGHPEQYF
TRBD1	NA	TRBV11-2	TRBJ1-5	TGTGCCAGCAGCTCACAGGGGGCAAGCAATCAGCCCCAGCATTTT	CASSSQGASNQPQHF
NA	NA	TRBV9	TRBJ2-7	TGTGCCAGCAGCGATGGACAGTCCTACGAGCAGTACTTC	CASSDGQSYEQYF
NA	few	TRBV11-2	TRBJ1-5	TGTGCCAGCAGCTTAGACAGAAATCAGCCCCAGCATTTT	CASSLDRNQPQHF
TRBD2	NA	TRBV6-1	TRBJ2-2	TGTGCCAGCAGTGAAGTGCCTAGCGGGAGTGGCACCGGGGAGCTGTTTTTT	CASSEVPSGSGTGELFF
NA	NA	TRBV7-2	TRBJ2-1	TGTGCCAGCAGCTCCCCCCCGCTAGGCGATGAGCAGTTCTTC	CASSSPPLGDEQFF
TRBD2	NA	TRBV9	TRBJ2-2	TGTGCCAGCAGCGTAGAAATGGGACTAGCGTCCGGGGAGCTGTTTTTT	CASSVEMGLASGELFF
NA	once	TRBV7-9	TRBJ1-6	TGTGCCAGCAGCCTAAACACCGGCGGTTCACCCCTCCACTTT	CASSLNTGGSPLHF
NA	NA	TRBV9	TRBJ1-2	TGTGCCAGCAGCCACCTCAGGGGATACGGCTACACCTTC	CASSHLRGYGYTF
TRBD1	NA	TRBV7-2	TRBJ1-1	TGTGCCAGCAGCTTATCTACAGGGGGGTACACTGAAGCTTTCTTT	CASSLSTGGYTEAFF
TRBD2	NA	TRBV5-1	TRBJ2-5	TGCGCCAGCAGCTGGGGGGGGGTCCAAGAGACCCAGTACTTC	CASSWGGVQETQYF
TRBD1	NA	TRBV10-3	TRBJ2-7	TGTGCCATCAGTGACGGGACAGGGTCTTTGCAGTACTTC	CAISDGTGSLQYF
NA	NA	TRBV5-8	TRBJ1-4	TGTGCCAGCAACTTGGACAGAGCAACTAATGAAAAACTGTTTTTT	CASNLDRATNEKLFF
TRBD1	few	TRBV6-1	TRBJ2-7	TGTGCCAGCAGTGTGACCGGGACAGGTGCCGAGCAGTACTTC	CASSVTGTGAEQYF
TRBD1	few	TRBV6-1	TRBJ2-7	TGTGCCAGCAGTGACAGACAGGGGGCAAGGCACGAGCAGTACTTC	CASSDRQGARHEQYF
TRBD2	NA	TRBV6-1	TRBJ2-1	TGTGCCACCAACCAATATCGGGAGGGAAGCCATGAGCAGTTCTTC	CATNQYREGSHEQFF
NA	NA	TRBV14	TRBJ2-3	TGTGCCAGCAGCCTGTATGCAGATACGCAGTATTTT	CASSLYADTQYF
TRBD1	once	TRBV5-6	TRBJ2-5	TGTGCCAGCAGCTTCGGGACAGAAGAGACCCAGTACTTC	CASSFGTEETQYF
TRBD1	NA	TRBV18	TRBJ2-4	TGTGCCAGCTCACCAAGAGCTCCGACAGGGGGAGTGGACATTCAGTACTTC	CASSPRAPTGGVDIQYF
TRBD1	NA	TRBV19	TRBJ2-2	TGTGCCAGTTCTTGGGGACAGGGGGGCGGGGAGCTGTTTTTT	CASSWGQGGGELFF
TRBD1	NA	TRBV4-1	TRBJ1-3	TGCGCCAGCAGCCATGGGCCCGACAGGGTGTCATCTGGAAACACCATATATTTT	CASSHGPDRVSSGNTIYF
NA	NA	TRBV6-1	TRBJ1-6	TGTGCCAGCAAGCGGTTCGAGGGGGATAATTCACCCCTCCACTTT	CASKRFEGDNSPLHF
TRBD1	NA	TRBV6-6	TRBJ2-1	TGTGCCAGCACTTATCGACAGGGTCAGTCCTACAATGAGCAGTTCTTC	CASTYRQGQSYNEQFF
NA	NA	TRBV2	TRBJ2-7	TGTGCCAGCAGTGAAAATCCAGGGGTTAAGGAGCAGTACTTC	CASSENPGVKEQYF
TRBD2	NA	TRBV11-2	TRBJ2-1	TGTGCCAGCAGTTACGGGGGGAACAATGAGCAGTTCTTC	CASSYGGNNEQFF
TRBD2	NA	TRBV6-6	TRBJ2-5	TGTGCCAGCAGTTATCCGGGACTAGCGGTTGAGACCCAGTACTTC	CASSYPGLAVETQYF
NA	NA	TRBV11-2	TRBJ1-2	TGTGCCAGCCGAAGGGGGGGGAAGTGCGGCTACACCTTC	CASRRGGKCGYTF
NA	NA	TRBV29-1	TRBJ2-2	TGCAGCGGCAGGGTCGACTACACCGGGGAGCTGTTTTTT	CSGRVDYTGELFF
TRBD2	NA	TRBV4-1	TRBJ2-7	TGCGCCAGCAGCCTCGGACTAGCGGGGGCTACCTACGAGCAGTACTTC	CASSLGLAGATYEQYF
NA	NA	TRBV12-1	TRBJ2-7	TGTGCCAGCAGCCAATGCAGGGGTCCTAAGACCTACGAGCAGTACTTC	CASSQCRGPKTYEQYF
TRBD1	NA	TRBV18	TRBJ1-6	TGTGCCAGCTCAGCAGGGACAGCCAATAATTCACCCCTCCACTTT	CASSAGTANNSPLHF
TRBD1	NA	TRBV7-9	TRBJ1-2	TGTGCCAGCAGCCCCCGGACAGGGCCTTGCGGCTACACCTTC	CASSPRTGPCGYTF
NA	NA	TRBV9	TRBJ1-2	TGTGCCAGCAGCGTAAGGTCCGCGGCAGCTTATGGCTACACCTTC	CASSVRSAAAYGYTF
NA	NA	TRBV11-2	TRBJ2-1	TGTGCCAGCAGCTTGGGAAAAGGGGCAGGGGCCCGTACCTACAATGAGCAGTTCTTC	CASSLGKGAGARTYNEQFF
TRBD2	NA	TRBV6-5	TRBJ2-7	TGTGCCAGCAGAACGGGGGGCTACGAGCAGTACTTC	CASRTGGYEQYF
NA	NA	TRBV6-5	TRBJ1-1	TGTGCCAGCAGTAAACACAGGGAGGCTTTCTTT	CASSKHREAFF
NA	few	TRBV27	TRBJ1-5	TGTGCCAGCAGTTTAACGGGATATAGCAATCAGCCCCAGCATTTT	CASSLTGYSNQPQHF
TRBD1	NA	TRBV6-1	TRBJ1-5	TGTGCCAGCAGTGGAAACAGGGGGTCGGCAAATCAGCCCCAGCATTTT	CASSGNRGSANQPQHF